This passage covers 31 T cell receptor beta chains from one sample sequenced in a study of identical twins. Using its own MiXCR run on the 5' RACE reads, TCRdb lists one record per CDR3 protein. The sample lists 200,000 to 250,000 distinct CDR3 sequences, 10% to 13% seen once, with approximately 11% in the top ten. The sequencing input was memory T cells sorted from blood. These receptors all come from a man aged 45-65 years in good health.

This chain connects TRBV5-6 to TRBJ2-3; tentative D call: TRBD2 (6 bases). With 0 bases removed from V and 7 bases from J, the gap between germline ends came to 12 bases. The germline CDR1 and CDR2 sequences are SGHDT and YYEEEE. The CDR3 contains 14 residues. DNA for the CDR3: TGTGCCAGCAGCTTGGTAACGGGGGAGTATACGCAGTATTTT. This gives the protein CASSLVTGEYTQYF.

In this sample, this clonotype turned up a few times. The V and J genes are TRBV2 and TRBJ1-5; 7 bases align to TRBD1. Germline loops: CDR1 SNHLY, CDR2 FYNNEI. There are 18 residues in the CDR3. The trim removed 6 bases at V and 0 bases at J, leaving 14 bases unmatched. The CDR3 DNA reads TGTGCCAGCAGGGGTGGGAGGGGGCGATGGTATAGCAATCAGCCCCAGCATTTT. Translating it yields CASRGGRGRWYSNQPQHF.

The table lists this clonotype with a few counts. CDR3 nucleotides: TGTGCCAGCAGCTTGGCCGGACAGGGGGGAGCTTTCTTT. This gives the protein CASSLAGQGGAFF. The rearrangement joins TRBV5-5 to TRBJ1-1; TRBD1 aligns across 10 bases. The junction had 3 bases not matched to a gene; V was cut back by 0 bases and J by 10 bases. CDR3 length: 13 amino acids. CDR1 SGHKS and CDR2 YYEKEE come from the germline V gene (reference sequence).

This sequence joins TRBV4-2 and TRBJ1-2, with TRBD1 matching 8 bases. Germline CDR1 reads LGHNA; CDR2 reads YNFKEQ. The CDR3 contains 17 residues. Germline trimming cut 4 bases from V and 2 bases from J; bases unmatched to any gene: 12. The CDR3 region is CASSPRSDRVLNYGYTF. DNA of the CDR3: TGTGCCAGCAGCCCTCGATCGGACAGGGTCTTGAACTATGGCTACACCTTC.

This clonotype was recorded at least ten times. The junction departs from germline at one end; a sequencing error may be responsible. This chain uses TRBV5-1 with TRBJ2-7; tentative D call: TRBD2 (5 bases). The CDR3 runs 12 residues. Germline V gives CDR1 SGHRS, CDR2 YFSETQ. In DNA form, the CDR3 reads TGTGCCAGCTCACGGGACTCCTACGAGCAGTACTTC. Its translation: CASSRDSYEQYF.

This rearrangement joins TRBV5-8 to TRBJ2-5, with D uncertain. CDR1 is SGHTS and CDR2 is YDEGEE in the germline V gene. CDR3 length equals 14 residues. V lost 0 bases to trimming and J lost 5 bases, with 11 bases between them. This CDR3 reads CASSLAPALETQYF. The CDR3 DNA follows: TGTGCCAGCAGCTTGGCTCCGGCGTTGGAGACCCAGTACTTC.

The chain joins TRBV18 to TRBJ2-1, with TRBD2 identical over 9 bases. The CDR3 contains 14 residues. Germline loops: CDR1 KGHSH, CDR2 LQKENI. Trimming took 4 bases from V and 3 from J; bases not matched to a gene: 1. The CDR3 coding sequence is TGTGCCAGCTCACGACTAGCGGACTACAATGAGCAGTTCTTC. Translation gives CASSRLADYNEQFF.

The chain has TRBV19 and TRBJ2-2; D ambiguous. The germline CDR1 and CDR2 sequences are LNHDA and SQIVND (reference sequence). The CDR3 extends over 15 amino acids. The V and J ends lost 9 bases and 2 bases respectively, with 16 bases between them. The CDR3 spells CASRVGSRNTGELFF. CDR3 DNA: TGTGCCAGCCGTGTGGGCAGCCGAAACACCGGGGAGCTGTTTTTT.

CDR3 DNA sequence: TGTGCCAGCAGGAGTTACAGGGGGTTGAACACTGAAGCTTTCTTT. Translated: CASRSYRGLNTEAFF. The chain is built from TRBV25-1 and TRBJ1-1; TRBD1 matches at 8 bases. Trimming removed 6 bases from V and 0 bases from J; junction bases left unmatched: 6. Germline V gene lookup returns CDR1 MGHDK and CDR2 SYGVNS. The CDR3 has 15 residues. Together with reference TRBV25-1 and TRBJ1-1, the CDR3 gives the full variable domain: EADIYQTPRYLVIGTGKKITLECSQTMGHDKMYWYQQDPGMELHLIHYSYGVNSTEKGDLSSESTVSRIRTEHFPLTLESARPSHTSQYLCASRSYRGLNTEAFFGQGTRLTVV.

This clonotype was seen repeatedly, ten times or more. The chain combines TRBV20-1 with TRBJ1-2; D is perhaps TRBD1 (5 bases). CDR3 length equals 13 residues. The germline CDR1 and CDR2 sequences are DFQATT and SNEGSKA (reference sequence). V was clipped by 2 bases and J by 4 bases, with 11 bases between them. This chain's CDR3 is CSARPDNSYGYTF. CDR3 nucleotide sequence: TGCAGTGCTAGACCGGACAACTCCTATGGCTACACCTTC.

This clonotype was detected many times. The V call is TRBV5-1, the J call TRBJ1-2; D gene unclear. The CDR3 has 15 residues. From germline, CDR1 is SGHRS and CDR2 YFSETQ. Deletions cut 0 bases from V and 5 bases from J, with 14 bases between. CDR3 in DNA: TGCGCCAGCAGCTTGGAGGGCAGACGCCCGTATGGCTACACCTTC. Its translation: CASSLEGRRPYGYTF.

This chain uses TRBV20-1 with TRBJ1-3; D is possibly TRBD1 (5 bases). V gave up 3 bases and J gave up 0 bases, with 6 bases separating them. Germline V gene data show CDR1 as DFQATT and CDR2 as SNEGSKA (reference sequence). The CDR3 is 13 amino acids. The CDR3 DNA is TGCAGTGCTAGGCAGGGCTCTGGAAACACCATATATTTT. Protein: CSARQGSGNTIYF.

CDR3 nucleotides: TGTGCCAGCAGCTTGTGGGATGGAGAGACCCAGTACTTC. Translating gives CASSLWDGETQYF. This chain joins TRBV5-6 and TRBJ2-5; D ambiguous. Germline loops: CDR1 SGHDT, CDR2 YYEEEE. Trimming removed 1 base from V and 4 bases from J, with 8 bases in between. The CDR3 is 13 residues long.

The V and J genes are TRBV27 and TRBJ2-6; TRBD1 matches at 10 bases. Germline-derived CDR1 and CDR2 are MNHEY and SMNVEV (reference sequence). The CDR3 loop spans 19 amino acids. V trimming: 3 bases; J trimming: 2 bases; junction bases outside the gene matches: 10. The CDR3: CASSFRKSGTGAGANVLTF. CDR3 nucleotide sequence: TGTGCCAGCAGTTTCCGGAAATCCGGGACAGGGGCTGGGGCCAACGTCCTGACTTTC.

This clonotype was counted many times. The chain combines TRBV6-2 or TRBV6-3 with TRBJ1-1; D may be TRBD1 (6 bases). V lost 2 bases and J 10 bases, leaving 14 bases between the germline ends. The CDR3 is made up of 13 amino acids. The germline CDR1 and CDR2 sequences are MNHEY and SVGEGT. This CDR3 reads CASSYLQGGRAFF. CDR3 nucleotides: TGTGCCAGCAGTTACCTACAGGGTGGTAGAGCTTTCTTT.

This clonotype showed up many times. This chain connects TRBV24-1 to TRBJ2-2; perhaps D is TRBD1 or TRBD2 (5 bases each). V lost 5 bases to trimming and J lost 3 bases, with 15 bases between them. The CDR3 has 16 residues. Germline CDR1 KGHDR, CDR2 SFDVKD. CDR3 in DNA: TGTGCCACCAGTGGTCGGGACGCCCTTCACACCGGGGAGCTGTTTTTT. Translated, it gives CATSGRDALHTGELFF.

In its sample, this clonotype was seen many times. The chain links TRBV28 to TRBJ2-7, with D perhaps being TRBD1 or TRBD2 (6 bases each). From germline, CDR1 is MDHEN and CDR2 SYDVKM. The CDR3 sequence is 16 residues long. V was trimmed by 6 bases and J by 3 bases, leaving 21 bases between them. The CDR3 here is CASSPSRGQGGYEQYF. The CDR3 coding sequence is TGTGCCAGCAGCCCATCCCGGGGGCAGGGAGGCTACGAGCAGTACTTC.

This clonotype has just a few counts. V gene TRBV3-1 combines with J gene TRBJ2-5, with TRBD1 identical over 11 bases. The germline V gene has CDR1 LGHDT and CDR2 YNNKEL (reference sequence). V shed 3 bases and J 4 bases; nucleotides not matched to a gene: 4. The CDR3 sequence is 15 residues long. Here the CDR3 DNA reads TGTGCCAGCAGCCAGGGACAGGGGGTGGGAGAGACCCAGTACTTC. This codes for CASSQGQGVGETQYF.

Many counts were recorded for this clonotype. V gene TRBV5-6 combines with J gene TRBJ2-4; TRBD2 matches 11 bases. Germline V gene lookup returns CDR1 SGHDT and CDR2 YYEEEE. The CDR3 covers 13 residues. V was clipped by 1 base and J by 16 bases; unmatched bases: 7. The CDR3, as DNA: TGTGCCAGCAGCTTGACTAGCGGGGGTTTCGTTTACTTC. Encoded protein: CASSLTSGGFVYF.

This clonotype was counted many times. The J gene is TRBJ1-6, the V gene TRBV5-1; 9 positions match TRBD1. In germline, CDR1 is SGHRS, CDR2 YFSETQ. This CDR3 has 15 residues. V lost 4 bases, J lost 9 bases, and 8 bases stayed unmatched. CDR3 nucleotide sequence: TGCGCCAGCAGCCGGACAGGGGTTAGTGGTTCACCCCTCCACTTT. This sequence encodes CASSRTGVSGSPLHF.

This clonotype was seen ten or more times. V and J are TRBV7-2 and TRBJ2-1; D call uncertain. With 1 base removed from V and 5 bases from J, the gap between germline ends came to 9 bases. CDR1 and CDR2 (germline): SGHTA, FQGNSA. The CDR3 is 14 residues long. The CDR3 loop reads CASSLGRLDNEQFF. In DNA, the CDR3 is TGTGCCAGCAGCTTAGGGCGGCTTGACAATGAGCAGTTCTTC.

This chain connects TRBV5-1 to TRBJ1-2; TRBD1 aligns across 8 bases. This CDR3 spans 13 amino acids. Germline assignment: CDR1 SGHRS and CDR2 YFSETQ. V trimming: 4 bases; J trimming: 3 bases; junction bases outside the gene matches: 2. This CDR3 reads CASSMDRDYGYTF. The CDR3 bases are TGCGCCAGCAGCATGGACAGGGACTATGGCTACACCTTC.

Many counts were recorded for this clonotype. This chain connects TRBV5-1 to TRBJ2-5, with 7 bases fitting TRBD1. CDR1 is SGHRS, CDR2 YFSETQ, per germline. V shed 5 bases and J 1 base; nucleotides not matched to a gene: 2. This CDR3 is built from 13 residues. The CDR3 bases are TGCGCCAGCAGGGGGACAGCCCAAGAGACCCAGTACTTC. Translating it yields CASRGTAQETQYF.

CDR3 protein: CASSPRDINQPQHF. CDR3 nucleotides: TGTGCCAGCAGTCCCCGGGACATTAATCAGCCCCAGCATTTT. V gene TRBV6-2 or TRBV6-3 combines with J gene TRBJ1-5, with D tentatively TRBD1 (6 bases). CDR1 MNHEY and CDR2 SVGEGT come from the germline V gene. Trimming took off 5 bases at V and 4 bases at J, with 12 bases between the two ends. The CDR3 length is 14 residues.

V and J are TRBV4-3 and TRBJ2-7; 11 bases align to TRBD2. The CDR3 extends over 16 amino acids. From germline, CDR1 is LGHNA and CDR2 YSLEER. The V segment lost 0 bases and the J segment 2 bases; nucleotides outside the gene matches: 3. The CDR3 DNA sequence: TGCGCCAGCAGCCAAGAGCTAGCGGGAGGCCCCTACGAGCAGTACTTC. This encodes CASSQELAGGPYEQYF.

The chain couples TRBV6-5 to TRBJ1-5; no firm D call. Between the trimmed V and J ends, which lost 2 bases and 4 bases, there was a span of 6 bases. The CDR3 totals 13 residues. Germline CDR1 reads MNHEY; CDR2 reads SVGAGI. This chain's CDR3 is CASSYVPNQPQHF. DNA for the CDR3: TGTGCCAGCAGTTACGTCCCAAATCAGCCCCAGCATTTT.

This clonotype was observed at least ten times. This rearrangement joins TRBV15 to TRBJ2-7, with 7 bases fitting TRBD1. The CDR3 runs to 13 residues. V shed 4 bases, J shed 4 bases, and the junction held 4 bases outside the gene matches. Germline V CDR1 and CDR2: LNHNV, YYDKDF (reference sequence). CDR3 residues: CATSIGGSYEQYF. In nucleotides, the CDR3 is TGTGCCACCAGCATAGGGGGCTCTTACGAGCAGTACTTC.

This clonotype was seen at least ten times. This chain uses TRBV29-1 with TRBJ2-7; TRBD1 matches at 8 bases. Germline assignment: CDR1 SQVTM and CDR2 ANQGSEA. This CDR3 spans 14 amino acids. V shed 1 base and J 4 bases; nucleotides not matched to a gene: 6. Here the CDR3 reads CSVEGSGGKYEQYF. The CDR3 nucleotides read TGCAGCGTTGAAGGTTCAGGGGGCAAGTACGAGCAGTACTTC.

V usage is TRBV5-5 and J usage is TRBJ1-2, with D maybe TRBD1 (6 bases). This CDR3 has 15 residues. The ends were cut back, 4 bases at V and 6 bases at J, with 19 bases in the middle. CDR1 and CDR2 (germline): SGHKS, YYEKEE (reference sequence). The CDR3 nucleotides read TGTGCCAGCAGCCCGGGGGGCGGACTAAGTGATGGCTACACCTTC. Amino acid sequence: CASSPGGGLSDGYTF.

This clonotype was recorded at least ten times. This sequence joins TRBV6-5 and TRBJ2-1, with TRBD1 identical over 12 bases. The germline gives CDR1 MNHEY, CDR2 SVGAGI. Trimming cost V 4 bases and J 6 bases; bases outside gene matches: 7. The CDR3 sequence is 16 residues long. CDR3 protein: CASSFLGQGAVNEQFF. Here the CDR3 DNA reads TGTGCCAGCAGTTTTCTGGGACAGGGGGCCGTCAATGAGCAGTTCTTC.

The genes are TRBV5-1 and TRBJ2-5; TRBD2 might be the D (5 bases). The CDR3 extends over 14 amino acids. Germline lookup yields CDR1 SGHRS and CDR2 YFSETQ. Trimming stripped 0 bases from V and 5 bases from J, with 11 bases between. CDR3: CASSLASSRETQYF. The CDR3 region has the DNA TGCGCCAGCAGCTTGGCCTCTAGCCGGGAGACCCAGTACTTC.